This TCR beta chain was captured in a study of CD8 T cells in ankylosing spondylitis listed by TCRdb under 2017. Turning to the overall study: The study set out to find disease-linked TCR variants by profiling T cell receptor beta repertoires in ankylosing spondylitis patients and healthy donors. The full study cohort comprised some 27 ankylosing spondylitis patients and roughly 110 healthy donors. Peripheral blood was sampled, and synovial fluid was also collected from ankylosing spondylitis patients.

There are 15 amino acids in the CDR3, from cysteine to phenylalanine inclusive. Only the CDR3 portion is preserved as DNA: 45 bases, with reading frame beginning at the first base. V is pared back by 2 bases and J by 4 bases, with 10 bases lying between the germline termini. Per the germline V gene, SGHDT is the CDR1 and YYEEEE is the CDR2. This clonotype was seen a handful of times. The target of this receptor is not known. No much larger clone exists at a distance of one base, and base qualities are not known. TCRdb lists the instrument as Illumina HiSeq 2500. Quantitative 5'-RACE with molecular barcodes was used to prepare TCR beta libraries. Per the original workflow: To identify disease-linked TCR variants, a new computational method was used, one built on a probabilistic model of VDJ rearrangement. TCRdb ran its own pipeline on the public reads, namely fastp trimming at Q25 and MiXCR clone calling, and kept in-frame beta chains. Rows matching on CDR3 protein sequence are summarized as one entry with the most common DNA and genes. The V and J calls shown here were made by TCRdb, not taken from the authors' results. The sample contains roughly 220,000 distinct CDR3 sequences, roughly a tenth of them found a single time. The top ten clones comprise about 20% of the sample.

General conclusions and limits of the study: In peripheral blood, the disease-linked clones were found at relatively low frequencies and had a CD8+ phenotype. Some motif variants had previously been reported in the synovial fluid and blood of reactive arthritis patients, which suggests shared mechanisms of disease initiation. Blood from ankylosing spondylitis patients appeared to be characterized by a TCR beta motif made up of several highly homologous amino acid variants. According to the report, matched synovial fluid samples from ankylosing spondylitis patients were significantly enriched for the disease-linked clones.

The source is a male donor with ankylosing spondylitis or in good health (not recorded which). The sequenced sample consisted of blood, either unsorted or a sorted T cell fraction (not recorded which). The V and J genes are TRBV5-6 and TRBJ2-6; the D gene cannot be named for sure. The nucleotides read TGTGCCAGCAGCTTTGTGGGCTCCGGGGCCAACGTCCTGACTTTC. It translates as CASSFVGSGANVLTF.